One sample yielded the 26 T cell receptor beta chains listed below, sequenced in a study of cytomegalovirus exposure and HLA in healthy donors (TCRdb year 2017). Library prep was done by the immunoSEQ multiplex PCR assay. A mixture of 60 forward primers for TCR Vbeta segments and 13 reverse primers for TCR Jbeta segments was used in the multiplex PCR. In its TCRdb copy, this immuneACCESS table keeps in-frame sequences only and misses some clones. Where compared with another copy, unresolved V genes explain less than half of these, and the others have no known cause. The sample table records about 98,000 clones; 75% to 85% of these occur just once. The ten largest account for around 9.9% of the sample. The specimen sequenced was PBMCs. The receptors were sampled from a man aged 18 to 29 in good health and CMV-seropositive.

CDR3 residues: CASSLGSGGSPYNEQFF. The CDR3 region has the DNA TGTGCCAGCAGTTTGGGGAGCGGGGGGTCCCCCTACAATGAGCAGTTCTTC. The chain uses TRBV27 and TRBJ2-1, with TRBD2 identical over 9 bases. V was pared by 3 bases and J by 2 bases, with 8 bases of the junction left unmatched. The germline V gene encodes CDR1 MNHEY and CDR2 SMNVEV (reference sequence). This CDR3 is built from 17 residues.

The chain uses TRBV13 and TRBJ1-2, with D possibly being TRBD1 (5 bases). The CDR3 runs to 15 residues. The germline V gene has CDR1 PRHDT and CDR2 FYEKMQ (reference sequence). V was trimmed by 0 bases and J by 4 bases, leaving 12 bases between them. CDR3 sequence reads: CASSLGDGGVYGYTF. The DNA of the CDR3 is TGTGCCAGCAGCTTAGGAGACGGGGGGGTCTATGGCTACACCTTC. The full variable domain, with the rest looked up from reference TRBV13 and TRBJ1-2, is AAGVIQSPRHLIKEKRETATLKCYPIPRHDTVYWYQQGPGQDPQFLISFYEKMQSDKGSIPDRFSAQQFSDYHSELNMSSLELGDSALYFCASSLGDGGVYGYTFGSGTRLTVV.

The CDR3 is CASSLGSGGAKNIQYF. The DNA for the CDR3 is TGCGCCAGCAGCTTGGGATCAGGGGGAGCCAAAAACATTCAGTACTTC. The rearrangement links TRBV5-1 to TRBJ2-4, with 7 bases fitting TRBD1. There are 16 residues in the CDR3. J gave up 0 bases and V 0 bases, and 3 bases lay outside the gene matches. Germline lookup yields CDR1 SGHRS and CDR2 YFSETQ.

This clone has a handful of counts. The rearrangement uses TRBV4-2 and TRBJ2-2; 8 nucleotides agree with TRBD2. The ends lost 1 base at V and 6 bases at J; junction bases unmatched: 4. This CDR3 spans 15 amino acids. Germline CDR1 is LGHNA and CDR2 is YNFKEQ. The CDR3, as DNA: TGTGCCAGCAGCCAAGCTGACGGGGGGGCCGGGGAGCTGTTTTTT. This sequence encodes CASSQADGGAGELFF.

The chain carries TRBV30 and TRBJ1-5; a possible D gene is TRBD1 (5 bases). The CDR3 contains 15 residues. V lost 0 bases and J lost 6, with 15 bases in between. In germline, CDR1 is GTSNPN, CDR2 SVGIG (reference sequence). Written as DNA, the CDR3 is TGTGCCTGGAGTGTACGGGGGTGGGGTGTTCAGCCCCAGCATTTT. Its protein product is CAWSVRGWGVQPQHF.

The rearrangement uses TRBV6-5 and TRBJ1-2, with TRBD1 matching 7 bases. CDR3 length equals 13 residues. Germline-derived CDR1 and CDR2 are MNHEY and SVGAGI. V lost 8 bases to trimming and J lost 0 bases; unmatched junction nucleotides: 3. The CDR3 loop reads CASFDRANYGYTF. The CDR3 DNA reads TGTGCCAGCTTCGACAGGGCTAACTATGGCTACACCTTC.

The CDR3 DNA is TGCGCCAGCAGCGCCGGGACAGGGCCATACGAGCAGTACTTC. Its protein product is CASSAGTGPYEQYF. This chain joins TRBV10-2 and TRBJ2-7, with 9 bases matching TRBD1. Germline CDR1 and CDR2: WSHSY and SAAADI. This CDR3 contains 14 residues. The J segment lost 4 bases and the V segment lost 6 bases, leaving 7 bases of the junction unmatched.

This clone was recorded a few times. The chain recombines TRBV19 with TRBJ1-2; 7 bases line up with TRBD1. Trimming removed 3 bases from V and 6 bases from J; junction bases left unmatched: 13. Germline V gene lookup returns CDR1 LNHDA and CDR2 SQIVND (reference sequence). This CDR3 contains 16 residues. The DNA for the CDR3 is TGTGCCAGTAGTATCTCCCCCTCCCTGACAGGGCATGGCTACACCTTC. Residues: CASSISPSLTGHGYTF.

CDR3 DNA: TGTGCCATCAGTGAGCACGGGGGGCGAGTGGCAGGCTATGGCTACACCTTC. Amino acid sequence: CAISEHGGRVAGYGYTF. V is TRBV10-3 and J is TRBJ1-2, with TRBD1 as a possible D gene (6 bases). This CDR3 has 17 amino acids. Germline V lookup: CDR1 ENHRY, CDR2 SYGVKD. V was pared by 2 bases and J by 4 bases, with 20 bases between.

The count of this clone is one. The chain joins TRBV30 to TRBJ1-5, with TRBD1 matching 8 bases. Germline-derived CDR1 and CDR2 are GTSNPN and SVGIG (reference sequence). After removal of 1 base from V and 6 bases from J, the junction contained 2 bases not matched to a gene. The CDR3 is 13 residues long. The CDR3 nucleotides read TGTGCCTGGAGTGGACAGGGGACTCAGCCCCAGCATTTT. This translates into CAWSGQGTQPQHF.

This chain links TRBV2 with TRBJ2-1; TRBD2 agrees at 10 bases. V lost 7 bases, J lost 5 bases, and 8 bases stayed unmatched. The CDR3 spans 15 residues. CDR1 is SNHLY and CDR2 is FYNNEI in the germline V gene. The CDR3 protein is CASKKLAGPDNEQFF. The CDR3 DNA reads TGTGCCAGCAAAAAACTAGCGGGGCCCGACAATGAGCAGTTCTTC.

This chain joins TRBV15 and TRBJ2-3, with 7 nucleotides matching TRBD1. The J segment lost 2 bases and the V segment lost 1 base, leaving 3 bases of the junction unmatched. Germline CDR1 LNHNV, CDR2 YYDKDF (reference sequence). The CDR3 length is 15 residues. Written as DNA, the CDR3 is TGTGCCACCAGCAGAGCGGGACAGAACACAGATACGCAGTATTTT. Its protein is CATSRAGQNTDTQYF. The full variable domain, its missing parts supplied by reference TRBV15 and TRBJ2-3, is DAMVIQNPRYQVTQFGKPVTLSCSQTLNHNVMYWYQQKSSQAPKLLFHYYDKDFNNEADTPDNFQSRRPNTSFCFLDIRSPGLGDTAMYLCATSRAGQNTDTQYFGPGTRLTVL.

A single count supports this clone. The chain combines TRBV30 with TRBJ1-6; D may be TRBD1 (5 bases). Trimming cost V 2 bases and J 8 bases, with 16 bases left between them. CDR3 length: 15 amino acids. CDR1 and CDR2 (germline): GTSNPN, SVGIG (reference sequence). CDR3 sequence (DNA): TGTGCCTGGAGTCATACAGGACGCAGGGATTCACCCCTCCACTTT. Encoded protein: CAWSHTGRRDSPLHF. The variable domain in full, completed from reference TRBV30 and TRBJ1-6, reads SQTIHQWPATLVQPVGSPLSLECTVEGTSNPNLYWYRQAAGRGLQLLFYSVGIGQISSEVPQNLSASRPQDRQFILSSKKLLLSDSGFYLCAWSHTGRRDSPLHFGNGTRLTVT.

V usage is TRBV4-1 and J usage is TRBJ1-2; D unclear. CDR1 is MGHRA and CDR2 is YSYEKL in the germline V gene. V lost 1 base and J lost 8, with 11 bases in between. This CDR3 is built from 13 residues. The CDR3 DNA follows: TGCGCCAGCAGCCAAGTGGGCAGATTGGGCTACACCTTC. It codes for CASSQVGRLGYTF.

The V and J genes are TRBV27 and TRBJ2-1; 12 bases align to TRBD2. Germline V gene sequence: CDR1 MNHEY, CDR2 SMNVEV (reference sequence). CDR3 length: 16 amino acids. V shed 5 bases, J shed 7 bases, and the junction held 9 bases outside the gene matches. CDR3 loop: CASSPEGLAGLNEQFF. Written as DNA, the CDR3 is TGTGCCAGCAGTCCGGAAGGACTAGCGGGGCTAAATGAGCAGTTCTTC.

The rearrangement uses TRBV23-1 and TRBJ1-5; 9 nucleotides line up with TRBD1. TRBV23-1 is an ORF for which the function is uncertain. The CDR3 sequence is 16 residues long. V lost 5 bases and J lost 6; bases outside the gene matches: 11. CDR3 sequence: CASSMDRGGRLQPQHF. CDR3 in DNA: TGCGCCAGCAGTATGGACAGGGGTGGTAGACTTCAGCCCCAGCATTTT.

This clone was counted once. The chain employs TRBV4-1 and TRBJ1-3; D gene uncertain. The CDR3 length is 19 residues. The germline V and J ends were trimmed by 3 bases and 0 bases, with 21 bases remaining between them. The germline CDR1 and CDR2 sequences are MGHRA and YSYEKL. The CDR3 reads CASSQIEIVRGTSGNTIYF. In nucleotides, the CDR3 is TGCGCCAGCAGCCAGATCGAAATAGTACGGGGTACCTCTGGAAACACCATATATTTT.

The rearrangement joins TRBV4-2 to TRBJ2-7; 11 positions match TRBD2. The CDR3 spans 16 residues. The V gene's germline CDR1 is LGHNA and CDR2 YNFKEQ. V dropped 4 bases and J dropped 6; count of bases not matched to a gene: 11. The CDR3 region has the DNA TGTGCCAGCAGCCCTAGCGGGGGGCTCGCCCCCGGCGAGCAGTACTTC. Its translation: CASSPSGGLAPGEQYF.

The chain couples TRBV5-4 to TRBJ2-3; 11 positions agree with TRBD2. CDR1 is SGHNT and CDR2 is YYREEE in the germline V gene (reference sequence). V lost 5 bases and J lost 2; bases outside the gene matches: 4. There are 15 residues in the CDR3. The CDR3 nucleotides read TGTGCCAGCAGGGTTAGCGGGGGGGCCACAGATACGCAGTATTTT. Translation gives CASRVSGGATDTQYF.

This chain joins TRBV5-1 and TRBJ2-3, with 11 positions matching TRBD2. From germline, CDR1 is SGHRS and CDR2 YFSETQ. The CDR3 contains 17 residues. Trimming removed 0 bases from V and 3 bases from J; junction bases left unmatched: 6. The CDR3 loop is CASSLAVAGGSTDTQYF. The DNA of the CDR3 is TGCGCCAGCAGCTTGGCGGTAGCGGGGGGGTCTACAGATACGCAGTATTTT.

The chain recombines TRBV28 with TRBJ1-5; 11 nucleotides line up with TRBD1. CDR3 length: 15 amino acids. CDR1 is MDHEN and CDR2 is SYDVKM in the germline V gene. The V and J ends lost 5 bases and 7 bases, in that order; junction bases with no gene match: 7. Here the CDR3 reads CASSGPGQGVQPQHF. CDR3 DNA sequence: TGTGCCAGCAGTGGGCCGGGACAGGGGGTCCAGCCCCAGCATTTT.

The rearrangement links TRBV28 to TRBJ2-7; 8 positions agree with TRBD2. This CDR3 region has 15 residues. Germline CDR1 reads MDHEN; CDR2 reads SYDVKM. After removal of 3 bases from V and 1 base from J, the junction contained 5 bases not matched to a gene. CDR3 sequence: CASSLITSGSYEQYF. CDR3 in DNA: TGTGCCAGCAGTTTGATTACTAGCGGTTCCTACGAGCAGTACTTC.

This clone has just a few counts. This chain uses TRBV5-4 with TRBJ1-2; 9 positions agree with TRBD1. Trimming removed 4 bases from V and 3 bases from J; junction bases left unmatched: 10. Germline assignment: CDR1 SGHNT and CDR2 YYREEE (reference sequence). The CDR3 has 16 residues. As DNA, the CDR3 is TGTGCCAGCAGCGATCTGGGACAGGGAAGGGACTATGGCTACACCTTC. This codes for CASSDLGQGRDYGYTF.

This clone turned up a few times. The chain carries TRBV4-2 and TRBJ2-7; 7 bases agree with TRBD1. V was clipped by 5 bases and J by 2 bases; unmatched bases: 6. Germline values: CDR1 LGHNA, CDR2 YNFKEQ. The CDR3 length is 14 residues. The chain's CDR3 is CASSLTQGAYEQYF. The CDR3 nucleotides are TGTGCCAGCAGCTTAACCCAGGGGGCCTACGAGCAGTACTTC.

This clone appeared a few times. This sequence joins TRBV11-2 and TRBJ2-7, with TRBD1 identical over 11 bases. Germline assignment: CDR1 SGHAT and CDR2 FQNNGV. The V and J ends lost 1 base and 5 bases, in that order; junction bases with no gene match: 1. This CDR3 is 14 amino acids long. CDR3 sequence reads: CASSLGTGGDEQYF. The CDR3 nucleotides are TGTGCCAGCAGCTTAGGGACAGGGGGCGACGAGCAGTACTTC.

This chain joins TRBV29-1 and TRBJ1-1; 8 bases map to TRBD1. The CDR3 has 10 residues. The J segment lost 12 bases and the V segment lost 8 bases, leaving 8 bases of the junction unmatched. Germline V CDR1 and CDR2: SQVTM, ANQGSEA. The CDR3 coding sequence is TGCAGCTTTGGGACAGGCCAGTCTTTCTTT. The encoded protein is CSFGTGQSFF.